The clone carrying this T cell receptor beta chain was detected only a few times. What it binds is not known. TCR beta CDR3 region amplification was performed from RNA transcripts. HTBI primers were the set used in a first-round RT-PCR of the TCR CDR3. Each CDR3 protein is one row after TCRdb ran MiXCR on the multiplex PCR reads. The sample lists 460,000 or so distinct CDR3 sequences; approximately 15% were seen once. A lack of ophthalmopathy progression within 18 months defined stable Graves' hyperthyroidism. Patients aged 18 to 65 with hyperthyroidism were newly diagnosed, with duration under 2 months. After removal of 1 base from V and 0 bases from J, the junction contained 15 bases not matched to a gene. Germline lookup yields CDR1 SGHNT and CDR2 YENEEA. CDR3 length equals 20 residues. This sample stems from a study of T cells in Graves' hyperthyroidism and ophthalmopathy. The study's findings and limits: Model predictions of ophthalmopathy came a median roughly 6.7 months before onset. Most thyroid clonotypes expanded above 0.001 were also detected in blood.

The chain is built from TRBV11-3 and TRBJ2-3; 8 bases align to TRBD1. The receptor's source is a woman in her late teens or twenties with Graves' hyperthyroidism. Sample: blood. The CDR3 sequence is CASSLVSPTRQGSSTDTQYF. The CDR3 DNA reads TGTGCCAGCAGCTTAGTTTCGCCCACCAGACAGGGGTCAAGCACAGATACGCAGTATTTT.